This TCR beta chain was sequenced during a study of cytomegalovirus exposure and HLA in healthy donors. Vbeta (60) and Jbeta (13) primers were used in the PCR. TCRdb's copy holds only in-frame clones and misses some; the assay was immunoSEQ multiplex PCR. The sample holds 210,000 or so clones, 65% to 85% seen once. This CDR3 has 14 amino acids. Germline V gene lookup returns CDR1 GTSNPN and CDR2 SVGIG (reference sequence). The V and J ends lost 0 bases and 4 bases respectively, with 12 bases between them. Findings and limits, study-wide: In a later analysis, a missense DCLRE1C variant was linked to TCR beta V- and J-gene trimming. The study labeled around 160 TCR beta chains cytomegalovirus-associated. CMV serostatus was the sole immune exposure data available. Most sequenced TCRs were rare (though some public TCRs occurred in many donors).

Notes on this clone: Its cognate antigen is unknown.

The origin of this receptor is a boy between 2 and 10 years old in good health and CMV-seronegative. Sequencing input: PBMCs. This chain links TRBV30 with TRBJ1-2, with D perhaps TRBD1 (5 bases). CDR3 nucleotides: TGTGCCTGGAGTGTAAATCAGGGATTCTATGGCTACACCTTC. It is translated as CAWSVNQGFYGYTF.